This is a list of T cell receptor beta chains from one sample in a study of cytomegalovirus exposure and HLA in healthy donors. TCRdb keeps only in-frame clones here, not all; method: immunoSEQ multiplex PCR. The sample includes fewer than 350,000 clones, approximately 90% of them seen just once. The sequencing input was PBMCs. The receptors were sampled from a woman aged 18-29 years in good health and CMV-seronegative. Each CDR3 is given with its conserved first and last residue. D genes are given only for firm matches. Clone sizes are given selectively: once, few, many, or a class where the clone is expanded.

V	size	D	J	DNA	CDR3
TRBV7-6	once	TRBD2	TRBJ2-3	TGTGCCAGCAGTCTAACCACAAGGCTAGCGGGGCTTATCACAGATACGCAGTATTTT	CASSLTTRLAGLITDTQYF
TRBV7-9	.	.	TRBJ1-1	TGTGCCAGCAGCCCCCCGGGACTTCGGAGCACTGAAGCTTTCTTT	CASSPPGLRSTEAFF
TRBV19	.	TRBD2	TRBJ2-1	TGTGCCAGTAGTCCTGGCCAGCTAGCGGCTTCCTACAATGAGCAGTTCTTC	CASSPGQLAASYNEQFF
TRBV7-6	.	.	TRBJ2-7	TGTGCCAGCAGCCGCATGGCGACGGAGGCCTACGAGCAGTACTTC	CASSRMATEAYEQYF
TRBV2	.	.	TRBJ1-2	TGTGCCAGCACCAAAGGGGCCCCCAGAACTTTCTATGGCTACACCTTC	CASTKGAPRTFYGYTF
TRBV6-5	.	.	TRBJ1-2	TGTGCCAGCAGCCCCGATTGGCGGGGGAGAGGCTACACCTTC	CASSPDWRGRGYTF
TRBV11-2	.	.	TRBJ2-2	TGTGCCAGCAGCTTAGTTCAAAACACCGGGGAGCTGTTTTTT	CASSLVQNTGELFF
TRBV5-6	.	TRBD2	TRBJ2-1	TGTGCCAGCAGCTTGGTAATTAGCGGGGGGCCCAATCAGTTCTTC	CASSLVISGGPNQFF
TRBV6-1	.	TRBD1	TRBJ2-7	TGTGCCAGCAGTGAGATCGAGACAGGGGGCTACGAGCAGTACTTC	CASSEIETGGYEQYF
TRBV27	.	TRBD2	TRBJ2-3	TGTGCCAGCAGTTCCCCAAAAAAATCACTAGCGGCTGACACAGATACGCAGTATTTT	CASSSPKKSLAADTDTQYF
TRBV6-5	.	TRBD1	TRBJ2-7	TGTGCCAGCAGTCGGGGGACAGGAGCCTACGAGCAGTACTTC	CASSRGTGAYEQYF
TRBV16	.	.	TRBJ1-1	TGTGCCAGCAGCCAATCCGGGGGGCGTACTGAAGCTTTCTTT	CASSQSGGRTEAFF
TRBV25-1	.	TRBD2	TRBJ2-3	TGTGCCAGCAGTGAATGGGGACTAGCGGGGGGGGTACAGGATACGCAGTATTTT	CASSEWGLAGGVQDTQYF
TRBV14	once	.	TRBJ2-1	TGTGCCAGCAGCCAAGATAGACTCCCGGGTGGGTACAATGAGCAGTTCTTC	CASSQDRLPGGYNEQFF
TRBV5-1	.	.	TRBJ1-3	TGCGCCAGCAGCGACACGGCAGGAAACACCATATATTTT	CASSDTAGNTIYF
TRBV2	.	TRBD1	TRBJ1-5	TGTGCCAGCAGGCTCACAGGGGCAATTTATAGCAATCAGCCCCAGCATTTT	CASRLTGAIYSNQPQHF
TRBV4-1	.	TRBD2	TRBJ2-3	TGCGCCAGCAGCCACGGAGCGGGGGGGCCAATAACAGATACGCAGTATTTT	CASSHGAGGPITDTQYF
TRBV5-1	.	.	TRBJ1-2	TGCGCCAGCAGCTTGGACATCGGGTTCCCGGGGAAACATGGCTACACCTTC	CASSLDIGFPGKHGYTF
TRBV5-4	once	TRBD2	TRBJ2-2	TGTGCCAGCAGCTTCTATTTCTTCCAGCGGGGGATCTTGAACACCGGGGAGCTGTTTTTT	CASSFYFFQRGILNTGELFF
TRBV27	once	TRBD2	TRBJ2-2	TGTGCCAGCCAGTCTAGCGGAACCCTTACAAACACCGGGGAGCTGTTTTTT	CASQSSGTLTNTGELFF
TRBV7-9	.	.	TRBJ1-2	TGTGCCAGCAGCTTAGAGGCAGGAGGGTCTGGCTACACCTTC	CASSLEAGGSGYTF
TRBV15	.	TRBD1	TRBJ2-1	TGTGCCACCAGCTCAGGGACAGACTACAATGAGCAGTTCTTC	CATSSGTDYNEQFF
TRBV5-1	.	TRBD1	TRBJ2-7	TGCGCCAGCAGCTTACGACAGGGGCCGACCTACGAGCAGTACTTC	CASSLRQGPTYEQYF
TRBV5-4	.	TRBD2	TRBJ2-5	TGTGCCAGTAGCTTTGGGTCGAGCGGGGGGGCGGAGACCCAGTACTTC	CASSFGSSGGAETQYF
TRBV5-1	.	.	TRBJ2-1	TGCGCCAGCAGCCTGGCGACCCCCGGAGCCTACAATGAGCAGTTCTTC	CASSLATPGAYNEQFF
TRBV7-9	.	TRBD1	TRBJ2-7	TGTGCCAGCAGCTCGGACAGGGGGAATTACGAGCAGTACTTC	CASSSDRGNYEQYF
TRBV15	.	.	TRBJ2-4	TGTGCCACCACCAGGTCAGGACCGGGGGCCAAAAACATTCAGTACTTC	CATTRSGPGAKNIQYF
TRBV5-6	.	.	TRBJ2-7	TGTGCCAGCAGCTCCACCTACGAGCAGTACTTC	CASSSTYEQYF
TRBV6-5	.	.	TRBJ1-2	TGTGCCAGCAGTTCGCATGAGAACTATGGCTACACCTTC	CASSSHENYGYTF
TRBV27	.	TRBD1	TRBJ2-7	TGTGCCAGCAGTCTCCGGGACAGGGGGGAGCAGTACTTC	CASSLRDRGEQYF
TRBV4-1	few	TRBD2	TRBJ2-5	TGCGCCCTCGGGGGGTGGGAAGAGACCCAGTACTTC	CALGGWEETQYF
TRBV7-9	.	TRBD1	TRBJ1-2	TGTGCCAGCAGCTTAAGACAGGGCGAGGATGGCTACACCTTC	CASSLRQGEDGYTF
TRBV6-1	.	.	TRBJ2-4	TGTGCCAGCAGATCGTCGGTAGCCAAAAACATTCAGTACTTC	CASRSSVAKNIQYF
TRBV6-6	.	.	TRBJ1-6	TGTGCCACCTGGACAGAGTCCTTAATCAATTCACCCCTCCACTTT	CATWTESLINSPLHF
TRBV6-1	.	.	TRBJ1-1	TGTGCCAGCAGTGAAAGAAGTCAGGGTAAACTTGAAGCTTTCTTT	CASSERSQGKLEAFF
TRBV9	.	TRBD1	TRBJ2-1	TGTGCCAGCAGCACAGGGGGGAATGAGCAGTTCTTC	CASSTGGNEQFF
TRBV6-5	.	TRBD1	TRBJ2-5	TGTGCCAGCAGCCCCTTCTCCACAGGGGAATCGACCCAGTACTTC	CASSPFSTGESTQYF
TRBV6-1	.	TRBD1	TRBJ1-3	TGTGCCAGCAGTGATCTACAGGGGGCCAGCTCTGGAAACACCATATATTTT	CASSDLQGASSGNTIYF
TRBV2	.	.	TRBJ1-1	TGTGCCAGCAGTGAACAAGGGGCGAACACTGAAGCTTTCTTT	CASSEQGANTEAFF
TRBV11-2	.	TRBD1	TRBJ1-2	TGTGCCAGCAGCTTTGGGGGGTCAGGGGGCCGGGGTGGCTACACCTTC	CASSFGGSGGRGGYTF
TRBV6-6	few	.	TRBJ1-6	TGTGCCAGCAATAACCAGGTCTCCTATAATTCACCCCTCCACTTT	CASNNQVSYNSPLHF
TRBV5-4	.	TRBD2	TRBJ2-1	TGTGCCAGCAGCTTGCAGGGACTAGGTCAGAATGAGCAGTTCTTC	CASSLQGLGQNEQFF
TRBV6-6	.	.	TRBJ1-1	TGTGCCAGCAGTTACCTGAGAGATGGAGGCACTGAAGCTTTCTTT	CASSYLRDGGTEAFF
TRBV10-3	.	TRBD2	TRBJ2-3	TGTGCCACAGGAGGGGCTAGCGGGGGATTAAATACGCAGTATTTT	CATGGASGGLNTQYF
TRBV5-4	.	TRBD1	TRBJ1-2	TGTGCCAGCAGCTTGGGAGGGAGGACAGGCGGTAACTATGGCTACACCTTC	CASSLGGRTGGNYGYTF
TRBV7-8	.	.	TRBJ1-3	TGTGCCAGCAGCTCAGGAAACACCATATATTTT	CASSSGNTIYF
TRBV4-1	.	TRBD2	TRBJ2-3	TGCGCCAGCAGCCAATTCCGCTTGGGACTAGCGGGGGGGGATACGCAGTATTTT	CASSQFRLGLAGGDTQYF
TRBV6-4	.	TRBD2	TRBJ2-1	TGTGCCAGCAGTGACCAGCGGGGGCCCCACCGGTCCTACAATGAGCAGTTCTTC	CASSDQRGPHRSYNEQFF
TRBV5-1	.	.	TRBJ1-3	TGCGCCAGCAGCTTAGACACAACTGGAAACACCATATATTTT	CASSLDTTGNTIYF
TRBV11-2	few	.	TRBJ1-3	TGTGCCAGCAGCTTCTGGGACAACGAGGGGGACACCATATATTTT	CASSFWDNEGDTIYF
TRBV9	.	TRBD1	TRBJ2-3	TGTGCCAGCAGCTATCGACCAAAAACCCTGGGACAGGGGGCAGCGGGGACAGATACGCAGTATTTT	CASSYRPKTLGQGAAGTDTQYF
TRBV6-5	.	TRBD1	TRBJ2-1	TGTGCCAGCAGCCTACAGGGGAACCCTTACAATGAGCAGTTCTTC	CASSLQGNPYNEQFF
TRBV4-2	.	TRBD2	TRBJ2-7	TGTGCCAGCAGCCAAATAGCGGGGGACTTCTACGAGCAGTACTTC	CASSQIAGDFYEQYF
TRBV12-5	.	TRBD2	TRBJ2-2	TGTGCTAGTGGCGGGGAGCGGGGGAAATACACCGGGGAGCTGTTTTTT	CASGGERGKYTGELFF
TRBV9	.	TRBD1	TRBJ1-4	TGTGCCAGCAGCCCTGGGACAGGAGAAAAACTGTTTTTT	CASSPGTGEKLFF